The 7 T cell receptor beta chains below were found in one sample sequenced in a study of blood T cells in healthy people across ages. A J-beta primer mix and a sample-barcoded 5' primer were used in a second PCR of about 7 to 11 cycles. TCRdb redid the calling of the 5' RACE reads with MiXCR, one entry per CDR3 protein. The table includes around 1,800,000 distinct CDR3 sequences, about 39% detected once. Sequencing was carried out using blood. These receptors came from a human donor in good health.

V usage is TRBV6-6 and J usage is TRBJ2-7; TRBD1 matches at 10 bases. V shed 6 bases, J shed 3 bases, and the junction held 8 bases outside the gene matches. CDR1 and CDR2 (germline): MNHNY, SVGAGI (reference sequence). The CDR3 runs to 15 residues. Here the CDR3 DNA reads TGTGCCAGCAGCTTGCGGGACAGGGGCCTCTACGAGCAGTACTTC. This codes for CASSLRDRGLYEQYF.

The genes are TRBV10-3 and TRBJ2-7, with 12 bases matching TRBD2. With V trimmed by 7 bases and J by 4 bases, 2 bases remained unmatched. This CDR3 comprises 13 residues. Germline V gene lookup returns CDR1 ENHRY and CDR2 SYGVKD. Written as DNA, the CDR3 is TGTGCCATCAAGACTAGCGGGGGATACGAGCAGTACTTC. This gives the protein CAIKTSGGYEQYF.

This clonotype has a count of ten or more. Here the CDR3 DNA reads TGTGCCAGCAGTTACGGGACAGGGGGCGCAGATACGCAGTATTTT. This encodes CASSYGTGGADTQYF. The V call is TRBV6-2 or TRBV6-3, the J call TRBJ2-3; 12 bases map to TRBD1. Germline trimming cut 2 bases from V and 4 bases from J; bases unmatched to any gene: 1. This CDR3 is 15 amino acids long. Per the germline V gene, CDR1 is MNHEY and CDR2 is SVGEGT.

The chain uses TRBV4-2 and TRBJ1-1; D remains ambiguous. The CDR3 is 13 amino acids. Germline V CDR1 and CDR2: LGHNA, YNFKEQ. The ends were cut back, 0 bases at V and 5 bases at J, with 7 bases in the middle. The CDR3 sequence is CASSQDQETEAFF. CDR3 nucleotides: TGTGCCAGCAGCCAAGATCAGGAGACTGAAGCTTTCTTT.

V is TRBV5-1 and J is TRBJ2-1; D possibly corresponds to TRBD2 (7 bases). V was clipped by 4 bases and J by 2 bases, with 16 bases between them. CDR3 length: 16 amino acids. Germline CDR1 is SGHRS and CDR2 is YFSETQ. CDR3 coding DNA: TGCGCCAGCAGCCAGGCACAGGGAGGGCCCTACAATGAGCAGTTCTTC. It yields the protein CASSQAQGGPYNEQFF.

The gene calls are TRBV7-2 and TRBJ2-3; no firm D call. Trimming removed 5 bases at V and 6 bases at J, with 15 bases between. CDR3 size: 14 residues. Looked up from germline, CDR1 is SGHTA and CDR2 is FQGNSA. The CDR3 loop reads CASSPRMSRDTQYF. Here the CDR3 DNA reads TGTGCCAGCAGCCCCCGGATGTCGCGGGATACGCAGTATTTT.

The chain has TRBV6-5 and TRBJ1-4; possibly TRBD1 for D (5 bases). Germline assignment: CDR1 MNHEY and CDR2 SVGAGI. Trimming left V 0 bases short and J 8 bases short, with 13 bases between. The CDR3 loop spans 15 amino acids. The CDR3 loop reads CASSYSGGPGEKLFF. In DNA, the CDR3 is TGTGCCAGCAGTTACTCTGGCGGTCCAGGGGAAAAACTGTTTTTT.